This T cell receptor (beta chain) was recovered during a study of blood T cell repertoires in COVID-19. Profiled with immunoSEQ multiplex PCR; TCRdb holds only in-frame clones, not every one. The table lists around 300,000 clones, more than 70% of them singletons, with 1.6% in the top ten. Sequenced material: peripheral blood. The clonotype comes from a woman in her twenties or thirties with COVID-19, enrolled during active disease.

In nucleotides, the CDR3 is TGTGCCAGCAGCTTGGCTGGGGGGTCTAGACTGTTTTTT. It yields the protein CASSLAGGSRLFF. The chain combines TRBV5-6 with TRBJ1-4; D perhaps matches TRBD1 (5 bases). Trimming removed 0 bases from V and 13 bases from J, with 13 bases in between. The CDR3 is made up of 13 amino acids. CDR1 is SGHDT, CDR2 YYEEEE, per germline.